The 15 T cell receptor beta chains given below trace back to one sample, sequenced in a study of blood T cells in healthy people across ages (dated by TCRdb to between 2015 and 2017). Libraries were prepared through 5' RACE. TCRdb shows the sequencer as Illumina HiSeq 2500. A second PCR of about 6 to 11 cycles was run with a J-beta primer mix and a sample-barcoded 5' primer. Through fastp at Q25 and MiXCR, TCRdb rebuilt clones from the public reads, retaining in-frame beta chains. For every CDR3 protein sequence, its rows merge into one entry that carries the most common genes and DNA. The sample table lists hundreds of thousands of distinct CDR3 sequences, around 25% of them with a count of one. The ten largest make up under 3% of the sample. These same records also appear under a second study, on T cells of mothers and their children.

The specimen sequenced was blood. These receptors were obtained from a boy younger than 18 in good health.

Only a few counts were recorded for this clonotype. The chain employs TRBV12-3 or TRBV12-4 and TRBJ1-1; D gene ambiguous. V was trimmed by 3 bases and J by 7 bases, leaving 12 bases between them. CDR3 size: 13 residues. The CDR3 DNA reads TGTGCCAGCAGTTTGTGGTTGGGGTTTGAAGCTTTCTTT. Translated: CASSLWLGFEAFF.

The rearrangement links TRBV28 to TRBJ1-2; the D is unclear. Germline V gene data show CDR1 as MDHEN and CDR2 as SYDVKM. Deletions cut 4 bases from V and 1 base from J, with 7 bases between. The length of the CDR3 is 13 residues. CDR3 protein: CASSWGINYGYTF. The CDR3 coding sequence is TGTGCCAGCAGTTGGGGTATTAACTATGGCTACACCTTC.

The sample holds a few counts of this clonotype. This chain joins TRBV14 and TRBJ2-1; possibly TRBD2 for D (6 bases). V was cut by 5 bases and J by 2 bases, with 10 bases left in between. This CDR3 spans 14 amino acids. Germline V lookup: CDR1 SGHDN, CDR2 FVKESK. CDR3 protein: CASSSGAPYNEQFF. Written as DNA, the CDR3 is TGTGCCAGCAGCTCGGGAGCCCCCTACAATGAGCAGTTCTTC.

The chain employs TRBV20-1 and TRBJ2-5, with D uncertain. The DNA end lines up better with TRBJ2-7; the J call may be wrong. Germline V gene lookup returns CDR1 DFQATT and CDR2 SNEGSKA (reference sequence). The CDR3 is 12 residues long. The DNA of the CDR3 is TGCAGTGCCTCGAGGTACGGCTACGAGCAGTACTTC. Translating gives CSASRYGYEQYF.

The gene calls are TRBV4-1 and TRBJ1-5, with a weak D call TRBD1 (5 bases). Germline V lookup: CDR1 MGHRA, CDR2 YSYEKL. V was shortened by 1 base and J by 3 bases, with 13 bases between the two germline ends. The CDR3 consists of 16 residues. The CDR3 region has the DNA TGCGCCAGCAGCCAAGGAGGGGCGCCGATCAATCAGCCCCAGCATTTT. Its protein is CASSQGGAPINQPQHF.

This clonotype was detected a few times. This chain joins TRBV27 and TRBJ1-6, with a possible D match to TRBD1 (6 bases). V dropped 5 bases and J dropped 11 bases, with 16 bases sitting between them. The CDR3 runs 14 residues. Germline loops: CDR1 MNHEY, CDR2 SMNVEV (reference sequence). Here the CDR3 reads CASSPPGHMTPLHF. CDR3 sequence (DNA): TGTGCCAGCAGTCCCCCGGGACATATGACACCCCTCCACTTT.

The chain employs TRBV2 and TRBJ2-1; D unresolved. V lost 9 bases, J lost 5 bases, and 11 bases lay in between. The CDR3 is 12 amino acids. Germline V gives CDR1 SNHLY, CDR2 FYNNEI. The CDR3 nucleotides read TGTGCCAGAAGGCCCGACGACAATGAGCAGTTCTTC. Protein: CARRPDDNEQFF.

CDR3 in amino acids: CSESSGGASYNEQFF. CDR3 DNA: TGCAGCGAAAGTAGCGGGGGGGCCTCTTACAATGAGCAGTTCTTC. The gene calls are TRBV29-1 and TRBJ2-1, with 11 nucleotides matching TRBD2. V dropped 7 bases and J dropped 4; count of bases not matched to a gene: 9. CDR1 is SQVTM and CDR2 is ANQGSEA in the germline V gene. This CDR3 region has 15 residues.

The chain employs TRBV11-2 and TRBJ2-1; 9 positions match TRBD2. This CDR3 has 16 amino acids. CDR1 SGHAT and CDR2 FQNNGV come from the germline V gene. V lost 9 bases and J lost 3; bases outside the gene matches: 12. CDR3 in DNA: TGTGCCAGTTTGAATTCCGGGACTAGCTTCTACAATGAGCAGTTCTTC. Translated, it gives CASLNSGTSFYNEQFF.

This clonotype was recorded a few times. The V and J genes are TRBV5-1 and TRBJ2-5; 7 bases match TRBD1. The J segment lost 2 bases and the V segment lost 4 bases, leaving 8 bases of the junction unmatched. Germline CDR1 reads SGHRS; CDR2 reads YFSETQ. The length of the CDR3 is 15 residues. CDR3 region: CASSPRDREQETQYF. In DNA, the CDR3 is TGCGCCAGCAGCCCCAGAGACAGGGAGCAAGAGACCCAGTACTTC.

In its sample, this clonotype was seen a few times. The chain uses TRBV20-1 and TRBJ2-7, with a tentative D call TRBD2 (5 bases). The germline CDR1 and CDR2 sequences are DFQATT and SNEGSKA (reference sequence). The CDR3 contains 14 residues. The V gene lost 6 bases and the J gene lost 0 bases, with 15 bases spanning the gap. CDR3 DNA: TGCAGTGCAAGGGTAGGTGGGAGCTCCTACGAGCAGTACTTC. This codes for CSARVGGSSYEQYF.

The chain has TRBV27 and TRBJ2-5, with 12 bases identical to TRBD2. The CDR3 extends over 15 amino acids. Germline values: CDR1 MNHEY, CDR2 SMNVEV (reference sequence). Trimming at V came to 7 bases and at J to 7 bases, leaving 10 bases not matched to a gene. As DNA, the CDR3 is TGTGCCAGCACCTTTCTAGCGGGGGGGACGGGGACCCAGTACTTC. Translated, it gives CASTFLAGGTGTQYF.

V is TRBV29-1 and J is TRBJ1-1; TRBD1 is a possible D gene (5 bases). The CDR3 length is 13 residues. Per germline, CDR1 SQVTM and CDR2 ANQGSEA. V lost 4 bases to trimming and J lost 0 bases, with 9 bases between them. Here the CDR3 DNA reads TGCAGCGTTGCGGGACTCTTGAACACTGAAGCTTTCTTT. Translating it yields CSVAGLLNTEAFF.

Ten or more counts support this clonotype. The genes are TRBV7-9 and TRBJ1-4; D uncertain. Germline CDR1 SEHNR, CDR2 FQNEAQ (reference sequence). The CDR3 spans 15 residues. Trimming pared 4 bases from V and 5 bases from J, leaving 14 bases between. The CDR3 sequence is CASSSSRRRNEKLFF. CDR3 DNA: TGTGCCAGCAGCTCCTCTCGTCGGCGAAATGAAAAACTGTTTTTT. Full variable domain (rest looked up from reference TRBV7-9 and TRBJ1-4): DTGVSQNPRHKITKRGQNVTFRCDPISEHNRLYWYRQTLGQGPEFLTYFQNEAQLEKSRLLSDRFSAERPKGSFSTLEIQRTEQGDSAMYLCASSSSRRRNEKLFFGSGTQLSVL.

This clonotype was picked up one time. A single base separates this from a much larger clone, so it may be a read error. The chain is built from TRBV12-5 and TRBJ2-7; maybe TRBD2 (5 bases). Germline V lookup: CDR1 LGHNT, CDR2 FRNRAP. The CDR3 has 13 amino acids. CDR3 region: CARGSSGVHEQYF. As DNA, the CDR3 is TGTGCTAGAGGTTCGTCCGGGGTCCACGAGCAGTACTTC.